The clone carrying this T cell receptor (beta chain) was counted ten times or more. Antigen unknown. This sample is drawn from a study of T cells in Graves' hyperthyroidism and ophthalmopathy. Study overall: Peripheral blood was drawn at first diagnosis, prior to all treatment.

Based on clinical symptoms, serum thyroxine and TRAb, thyroid ultrasound and orbital computed tomography, diagnoses were reached. Amplification of TCR beta CDR3 regions was performed using RNA transcripts as template. The HTBI primer set was used in a first-round RT-PCR of the TCR CDR3. TCRdb processed the multiplex PCR reads anew with MiXCR; each CDR3 protein has one entry. The table has some 350,000 distinct CDR3 sequences, 15% to 17% seen once. CDR3 length: 13 amino acids. Germline CDR1 reads MDHEN; CDR2 reads SYDVKM. V shed 10 bases, J shed 5 bases, and the junction held 9 bases outside the gene matches. General observations from the study: In blood, most of the thyroid clonotypes expanded above 0.001 were also present.

V is TRBV28 and J is TRBJ2-5; 8 nucleotides match TRBD2. This clonotype originated in a woman between 18 and 29 years old with Graves' hyperthyroidism that later progressed to Graves' ophthalmopathy. The source material was blood. The CDR3 nucleotides are TGTGCCATACTCCGGGAGGGCCGGGAGACCCAGTACTTC. This encodes CAILREGRETQYF.